This T cell receptor (beta chain) was sequenced during a study of early T cells in non-severe SARS-CoV-2 infection. Turning to the study itself: Whole-blood bulk RNA, unsorted, was sequenced, and chains were unpaired.

Individual cDNA molecules each received unique molecular identifiers attached to them. TCRdb processed the 5' RACE reads anew with MiXCR; each CDR3 protein has one entry. Counted here are 80,000 or so distinct CDR3 sequences, about 12% occurring once; the ten biggest clones make up 3.4%. V was trimmed by 3 bases and J by 3 bases, leaving 27 bases between them. This CDR3 is 19 amino acids long. CDR1 and CDR2 (germline): MNHEY, SMNVEV (reference sequence). General study points: VDJdb matching favored anti-spike CD8 responses, missing private and CD4 specificities.

Worth noting for this clonotype: What it binds is unknown.

The TCR sequence derives from an adult who was a healthcare worker with PCR-confirmed SARS-CoV-2 infection or an uninfected control (not recorded which). The sequenced sample was whole blood. The genes are TRBV27 and TRBJ2-7; D possibly corresponds to TRBD1 (6 bases). CDR3 residues: CASSFRAGRGVPSYYEQYF. In DNA form, the CDR3 reads TGTGCCAGCAGTTTCCGGGCGGGCAGGGGCGTCCCATCATACTACGAGCAGTACTTC.